The 30 T cell receptor beta chains given below trace back to one sample, sequenced in a study of blood T cell repertoires in COVID-19. TCRdb's copy holds only in-frame clones and misses some; the assay was immunoSEQ multiplex PCR. The sample records over 45,000 clones, roughly 70% being singletons. Source material: peripheral blood. These receptor sequences come from a woman aged 45-65 years with active or convalescent COVID-19.

The chain combines TRBV7-2 with TRBJ1-5; 8 nucleotides align to TRBD1. The germline V gene encodes CDR1 SGHTA and CDR2 FQGNSA. The junction had 6 bases not matched to a gene; V was cut back by 5 bases and J by 6 bases. This CDR3 spans 14 amino acids. The CDR3 DNA sequence: TGTGCCAGCAGCCACGGGGACAGGCCTCAGCCCCAGCATTTT. Residues: CASSHGDRPQPQHF.

The CDR3 coding sequence is TGTGCCAGTAGTATAAGTTGGGACTACCCCAGCACAGATACGCAGTATTTT. Amino acid sequence: CASSISWDYPSTDTQYF. The gene calls are TRBV19 and TRBJ2-3; 7 nucleotides agree with TRBD2. Trimming removed 2 bases from V and 0 bases from J; junction bases left unmatched: 8. Germline V gene lookup returns CDR1 LNHDA and CDR2 SQIVND (reference sequence). The CDR3 spans 17 residues.

This rearrangement joins TRBV11-2 to TRBJ1-4, with unresolved D. CDR3 length equals 15 residues. Germline V gene data show CDR1 as SGHAT and CDR2 as FQNNGV. Trimming left V 0 bases short and J 8 bases short, with 13 bases between. The CDR3: CASSLEGAFGEKLFF. In DNA, the CDR3 is TGTGCCAGCAGCTTAGAAGGTGCCTTCGGGGAAAAACTGTTTTTT. Using reference TRBV11-2 and TRBJ1-4 for the parts outside the CDR3, the full variable domain is EAGVAQSPRYKIIEKRQSVAFWCNPISGHATLYWYQQILGQGPKLLIQFQNNGVVDDSQLPKDRFSAERLKGVDSTLKIQPAKLEDSAVYLCASSLEGAFGEKLFFGSGTQLSVL.

This chain uses TRBV5-6 with TRBJ1-1; D is perhaps TRBD1 (6 bases). V lost 0 bases, J lost 6 bases, and 12 bases lay in between. The CDR3 length is 14 residues. CDR1 SGHDT and CDR2 YYEEEE come from the germline V gene. The CDR3 DNA follows: TGTGCCAGCAGCTTGGGACAGGCAGGCGCTGAAGCTTTCTTT. Translating gives CASSLGQAGAEAFF.

This clone was observed once. The chain employs TRBV5-1 and TRBJ2-1, with 10 nucleotides matching TRBD1. Germline loops: CDR1 SGHRS, CDR2 YFSETQ. With 0 bases clipped from V and 6 bases from J, the junction kept 6 bases outside the gene matches. The CDR3 loop spans 16 amino acids. CDR3 amino acids: CASSLGTGGKGNEQFF. CDR3 nucleotide sequence: TGCGCCAGCAGCTTGGGGACAGGGGGGAAAGGCAATGAGCAGTTCTTC. Full variable domain (remainder filled in from reference TRBV5-1 and TRBJ2-1): KAGVTQTPRYLIKTRGQQVTLSCSPISGHRSVSWYQQTPGQGLQFLFEYFSETQRNKGNFPGRFSGRQFSNSRSEMNVSTLELGDSALYLCASSLGTGGKGNEQFFGPGTRLTVL.

This clone occurred a few times. The V call is TRBV14, the J call TRBJ2-7, with TRBD1 as a possible D gene (7 bases). Germline V CDR1 and CDR2: SGHDN, FVKESK. This CDR3 is built from 14 residues. V dropped 3 bases and J dropped 2 bases, with 11 bases sitting between them. Here the CDR3 reads CASSQSRGAYEQYF. The CDR3 nucleotides read TGTGCCAGCAGCCAGAGCAGGGGGGCCTACGAGCAGTACTTC.

The rearrangement joins TRBV29-1 to TRBJ2-7; D is undetermined. V was trimmed by 2 bases and J by 3 bases, leaving 8 bases between them. Germline V gene sequence: CDR1 SQVTM, CDR2 ANQGSEA. The CDR3 is made up of 12 amino acids. DNA of the CDR3: TGCAGCGTTGAAATACTACGCTACGAGCAGTACTTC. Its translation: CSVEILRYEQYF.

The genes are TRBV9 and TRBJ2-5; 8 bases agree with TRBD2. The germline V gene has CDR1 SGDLS and CDR2 YYNGEE. V shed 5 bases, J shed 5 bases, and the junction held 11 bases outside the gene matches. This CDR3 contains 15 residues. This CDR3 reads CASSASGLAMETQYF. The CDR3 DNA is TGTGCCAGCAGTGCCTCAGGACTAGCCATGGAGACCCAGTACTTC.

J is TRBJ2-4 and V is TRBV7-9, with D possibly matching TRBD1 (5 bases). Germline lookup yields CDR1 SEHNR and CDR2 FQNEAQ (reference sequence). Trimming stripped 5 bases from V and 0 bases from J, with 14 bases between. There are 16 residues in the CDR3. CDR3 coding DNA: TGTGCCAGCAGCGGTACTGGGGCCCTAGCCAAAAACATTCAGTACTTC. This codes for CASSGTGALAKNIQYF.

V gene TRBV3-1 (or the pseudogene TRBV3-2) combines with J gene TRBJ2-7, with 13 positions matching TRBD2. CDR3 length equals 15 residues. After removal of 4 bases from V and 5 bases from J, the junction contained 5 bases not matched to a gene. Germline CDR1 LGHDT, CDR2 YNNKEL (reference sequence). In DNA, the CDR3 is TGTGCCAGCAGCCCGGGGACTAGCGGGATGGACGAGCAGTACTTC. Encoded protein: CASSPGTSGMDEQYF.

The J gene is TRBJ2-3, the V gene TRBV10-3, with D perhaps TRBD1 (6 bases). Per the germline V gene, CDR1 is ENHRY and CDR2 is SYGVKD. V gave up 5 bases and J gave up 5 bases, with 17 bases separating them. This CDR3 region has 15 residues. This chain's CDR3 is CAISMGTPGVDTQYF. The DNA for the CDR3 is TGTGCCATCAGTATGGGGACACCGGGTGTAGATACGCAGTATTTT.

V gene TRBV9 combines with J gene TRBJ2-7, with D possibly matching TRBD2 (6 bases). CDR1 and CDR2 (germline): SGDLS, YYNGEE. The CDR3 totals 15 residues. The germline V and J ends were trimmed by 6 bases and 0 bases, with 16 bases remaining between them. CDR3: CASTLRAGPSYEQYF. The CDR3 nucleotides are TGTGCCAGCACCCTCCGAGCGGGTCCCTCCTACGAGCAGTACTTC.

The V and J genes are TRBV30 and TRBJ2-7; maybe TRBD1 (6 bases). Germline V gene data show CDR1 as GTSNPN and CDR2 as SVGIG (reference sequence). This CDR3 has 15 amino acids. The V and J ends lost 4 bases and 4 bases respectively, with 20 bases between them. This CDR3 is CAWTPIGTPKYEQYF. The CDR3 DNA reads as TGTGCCTGGACTCCTATCGGGACACCTAAATACGAGCAGTACTTC.

The chain has TRBV5-4 and TRBJ2-7; 11 positions agree with TRBD2. This CDR3 has 18 amino acids. The germline CDR1 and CDR2 sequences are SGHNT and YYREEE (reference sequence). The ends lost 2 bases at V and 2 bases at J; junction bases unmatched: 12. CDR3 protein: CASSFAVLAGVHPYEQYF. CDR3 DNA: TGTGCCAGCAGCTTTGCGGTACTAGCGGGAGTCCATCCCTACGAGCAGTACTTC.

The chain couples TRBV5-4 to TRBJ2-7; 11 positions agree with TRBD1. V lost 4 bases, J lost 4 bases, and 7 bases stayed unmatched. CDR3 length equals 15 residues. CDR1 and CDR2 from the germline V gene are SGHNT and YYREEE (reference sequence). CDR3 nucleotides: TGTGCCAGCAGCGGCGGGACAGGGGGGCCGTACGAGCAGTACTTC. This translates into CASSGGTGGPYEQYF.

The chain links TRBV29-1 to TRBJ1-2; TRBD1 is a possible D gene (6 bases). Trimming pared 7 bases from V and 1 base from J, leaving 16 bases between. This CDR3 contains 14 residues. Germline lookup yields CDR1 SQVTM and CDR2 ANQGSEA. Here the CDR3 DNA reads TGCAGCGCCGAGACAGGTCAGGGTAACTATGGCTACACCTTC. This translates into CSAETGQGNYGYTF.

This clone is a singleton in its sample. The V and J genes are TRBV5-1 and TRBJ2-7; TRBD1 aligns across 8 bases. With V trimmed by 2 bases and J by 0 bases, 4 bases remained unmatched. Germline-derived CDR1 and CDR2 are SGHRS and YFSETQ. The CDR3 has 15 amino acids. This CDR3 is CASSLTGGSSYEQYF. The CDR3 bases are TGCGCCAGCAGCTTAACAGGGGGTTCCTCCTACGAGCAGTACTTC.

The chain couples TRBV29-1 to TRBJ2-2; 7 nucleotides line up with TRBD1. The CDR3 extends over 15 amino acids. After removal of 6 bases from V and 0 bases from J, the junction contained 7 bases not matched to a gene. Germline V CDR1 and CDR2: SQVTM, ANQGSEA. CDR3 in amino acids: CSVIPTGSNTGELFF. CDR3 sequence (DNA): TGCAGCGTCATACCGACAGGGTCGAACACCGGGGAGCTGTTTTTT.

The chain uses TRBV5-4 and TRBJ1-1, with 7 nucleotides matching TRBD1. Germline V gene data show CDR1 as SGHNT and CDR2 as YYREEE (reference sequence). V dropped 4 bases and J dropped 0; count of bases not matched to a gene: 6. The CDR3 is 15 amino acids. In DNA, the CDR3 is TGTGCCAGCAGCCCGGGACAGCAAATGAACACTGAAGCTTTCTTT. This translates into CASSPGQQMNTEAFF.

The rearrangement joins TRBV2 to TRBJ1-5; 10 positions match TRBD1. The CDR3 has 14 residues. Germline CDR1 SNHLY, CDR2 FYNNEI. J lost 4 bases, V lost 5 bases, and 2 bases had no gene match. As DNA, the CDR3 is TGTGCCAGCAGTCTGGACAGGGGGAATCAGCCCCAGCATTTT. Translation gives CASSLDRGNQPQHF.

This rearrangement joins TRBV27 to TRBJ2-7; the D is unclear. CDR3 length equals 15 residues. V shed 7 bases and J shed 4 bases, with 20 bases lying between them. Looked up from germline, CDR1 is MNHEY and CDR2 is SMNVEV (reference sequence). CDR3 nucleotides: TGTGCCAGCAAAAACGGAGCCCACCTAGGATACGAGCAGTACTTC. Residues: CASKNGAHLGYEQYF.

J is TRBJ2-3 and V is TRBV2, with D perhaps matching TRBD2 (5 bases). Trimming left V 7 bases short and J 2 bases short, with 10 bases between. Germline CDR1 SNHLY, CDR2 FYNNEI. This CDR3 comprises 13 residues. Here the CDR3 DNA reads TGTGCCAGCAAGAGACTATACACAGATACGCAGTATTTT. Translation: CASKRLYTDTQYF.

The V call is TRBV19, the J call TRBJ1-5; D not certain. The V and J ends lost 6 bases and 2 bases respectively, with 20 bases between them. The CDR3 contains 17 residues. Looked up from germline, CDR1 is LNHDA and CDR2 is SQIVND (reference sequence). The CDR3 spells CASRLRVSLGGNQPQHF. CDR3 nucleotide sequence: TGTGCCAGTAGGCTCCGGGTTTCACTAGGAGGCAATCAGCCCCAGCATTTT. Supplemented by reference TRBV19 and TRBJ1-5, the full variable domain reads DGGITQSPKYLFRKEGQNVTLSCEQNLNHDAMYWYRQDPGQGLRLIYYSQIVNDFQKGDIAEGYSVSREKKESFPLTVTSAQKNPTAFYLCASRLRVSLGGNQPQHFGDGTRLSIL.

This rearrangement joins TRBV6-4 to TRBJ2-6; TRBD1 matches at 9 bases. Germline V lookup: CDR1 MRHNA, CDR2 SNTAGT. Germline trimming cut 6 bases from V and 4 bases from J; bases unmatched to any gene: 10. The CDR3 covers 17 residues. For the CDR3, the DNA is TGTGCCAGCAGCCCCGGGACAGGGAGGGGAGGGGCCAACGTCCTGACTTTC. It yields the protein CASSPGTGRGGANVLTF.

This clone was observed many times. The chain couples TRBV5-1 to TRBJ2-3, with 8 nucleotides matching TRBD2. Unmatched junction bases numbered 15, after V lost 4 bases and J lost 5 bases. The germline gives CDR1 SGHRS, CDR2 YFSETQ. This CDR3 region has 17 residues. The CDR3 reads CASSAGPSGSGVDTQYF. In DNA, the CDR3 is TGCGCCAGCAGCGCGGGCCCAAGCGGGAGCGGAGTAGATACGCAGTATTTT.

The rearrangement uses TRBV3-1 (or the pseudogene TRBV3-2) and TRBJ1-6; maybe TRBD1 (5 bases). The V and J ends lost 1 base and 6 bases respectively, with 7 bases between them. The germline CDR1 and CDR2 sequences are LGHDT and YNNKEL (reference sequence). This CDR3 contains 14 residues. In DNA, the CDR3 is TGTGCCAGCAGCCAAGTTGACAGTAATTCACCCCTCCACTTT. It is translated as CASSQVDSNSPLHF.

This chain connects TRBV2 to TRBJ2-5; D unresolved. The V end lost 1 base, the J end lost 4 bases, and 7 bases lay between the germline ends. The CDR3 runs to 13 residues. Germline V lookup: CDR1 SNHLY, CDR2 FYNNEI. The CDR3 DNA is TGTGCCAGCAGTGAAGGATACAGAGAGACCCAGTACTTC. Amino acid sequence: CASSEGYRETQYF.

This sequence joins TRBV4-1 and TRBJ1-2; TRBD1 agrees at 8 bases. This CDR3 has 18 amino acids. V gave up 3 bases and J gave up 0 bases; unmatched junction bases: 12. Germline loops: CDR1 MGHRA, CDR2 YSYEKL. Here the CDR3 DNA reads TGCGCCAGCAGCCATACCGTAGGACAGGGAATTTCTAACTATGGCTACACCTTC. Translated, it gives CASSHTVGQGISNYGYTF.

The rearrangement links TRBV6-6 to TRBJ1-5; tentative D call: TRBD1 (5 bases). This CDR3 has 13 residues. The ends were cut back, 2 bases at V and 5 bases at J, with 7 bases in the middle. Germline-derived CDR1 and CDR2 are MNHNY and SVGAGI (reference sequence). The CDR3 DNA reads TGTGCCAGCAGTTACGGCAGGGATCAGCCCCAGCATTTT. It translates to CASSYGRDQPQHF.

This rearrangement joins TRBV28 to TRBJ2-1; 9 bases fit TRBD2. CDR3 length: 13 residues. CDR1 is MDHEN, CDR2 SYDVKM, per germline. J was trimmed by 15 bases and V by 5 bases; bases with no gene match: 11. CDR3 residues: CASSAGLALKAFF. For the CDR3, the DNA is TGTGCCAGCAGTGCGGGACTAGCTCTTAAGGCGTTCTTC.